These 29 T cell receptor beta chains were all obtained from the same sample, sequenced in a study of breast tumors, draining lymph nodes, adjacent tissues. Axillary draining lymph nodes of breast cancer patients supplied the node samples. TCRdb independently ran MiXCR on the multiplex PCR reads; one entry per CDR3 protein. The sample holds around 130,000 distinct CDR3 sequences; roughly 33% are singletons and the top ten take about 2.5%. The sequenced sample consisted of axillary lymph node tissue. The source is a female donor with breast cancer. Some clones in this sample may be carry-over from other donors' samples.

In this sample, this clonotype turned up once. CDR3 in DNA: TGCAGCTTGGGACAGGACCAAGAGACCCAGTACTTC. Translating it yields CSLGQDQETQYF. V is TRBV29-1 and J is TRBJ2-5; 8 bases are a match to TRBD1. Germline V gene lookup returns CDR1 SQVTM and CDR2 ANQGSEA. The CDR3 runs to 12 residues. After removal of 8 bases from V and 0 bases from J, the junction contained 2 bases not matched to a gene.

The gene calls are TRBV29-1 and TRBJ1-1; D remains ambiguous. CDR1 is SQVTM, CDR2 ANQGSEA, per germline. The ends were cut back, 7 bases at V and 1 base at J, with 10 bases in the middle. CDR3 length equals 12 residues. The CDR3 sequence is CSAQWGNTEAFF. In DNA form, the CDR3 reads TGCAGCGCACAATGGGGGAACACTGAAGCTTTCTTT.

This clonotype is a singleton in its sample. This rearrangement joins TRBV2 to TRBJ2-3; possible D gene TRBD1, 7 bases. Germline-derived CDR1 and CDR2 are SNHLY and FYNNEI. V lost 7 bases, J lost 9 bases, and 17 bases lay in between. The CDR3 length is 13 residues. The CDR3 protein is CASNPGPGGTQYF. The CDR3 DNA follows: TGTGCCAGCAATCCGGGACCAGGGGGGACGCAGTATTTT.

With regard to this clonotype: Being one base from a much bigger clone, this may be a read error. The chain has TRBV20-1 and TRBJ2-1; D is possibly TRBD2 (6 bases). The CDR3 runs 15 residues. Germline loops: CDR1 DFQATT, CDR2 SNEGSKA (reference sequence). The CDR3 loop is CSARSFGGSSNEQFF. CDR3 in DNA: TGCAGTGCTAGATCGTTCGGGGGATCCTCCAATGAGCAGTTCTTC.

Worth noting for this clonotype: The conserved phenylalanine or tryptophan normally closing the CDR3 is absent here, so this likely arose from a read error. The chain joins TRBV7-2 to TRBJ2-5, with a tentative D call TRBD2 (5 bases). The CDR3 spans 14 residues. V was clipped by 1 base and J by 4 bases, with 10 bases between them. From germline, CDR1 is SGHTA and CDR2 FQGNSA. CDR3 in amino acids: CASSLDRAGETQYS. The CDR3, as DNA: TGTGCCAGCAGCTTAGACCGGGCGGGAGAGACCCAGTACTCC.

This clonotype occurred many times. The chain joins TRBV3-1 to TRBJ1-3, with a weak D call TRBD1 (6 bases). The CDR3 is 15 amino acids. Trimming took 4 bases from V and 3 from J, leaving 13 bases between them. The V gene's germline CDR1 is LGHDT and CDR2 YNNKEL (reference sequence). CDR3 sequence (DNA): TGTGCCAGCAGCCGGACAGTCTTGGGTGGAAACACCATATATTTT. Translation gives CASSRTVLGGNTIYF.

This clonotype was found many times. The chain recombines TRBV2 with TRBJ2-5; TRBD1 is a possible D gene (6 bases). Trimming cost V 1 base and J 4 bases, with 10 bases left between them. The CDR3 extends over 14 amino acids. Per germline, CDR1 SNHLY and CDR2 FYNNEI. The CDR3 sequence: CASSEDRARETQYF. For the CDR3, the DNA is TGTGCCAGCAGTGAAGACAGGGCGAGAGAGACCCAGTACTTC. The entire variable domain, with the rest obtained from reference TRBV2 and TRBJ2-5, is as follows: EPEVTQTPSHQVTQMGQEVILRCVPISNHLYFYWYRQILGQKVEFLVSFYNNEISEKSEIFDDQFSVERPDGSNFTLKIRSTKLEDSAMYFCASSEDRARETQYFGPGTRLLVL.

The sample holds many counts of this clonotype. V and J are TRBV3-1 and TRBJ2-7; D gene uncertain. CDR3 length equals 12 residues. The germline V and J ends were trimmed by 1 base and 2 bases, with 3 bases remaining between them. Germline V gives CDR1 LGHDT, CDR2 YNNKEL (reference sequence). CDR3 bases: TGTGCCAGCAGCCAAGGTCCCTACGAGCAGTACGTC. Protein: CASSQGPYEQYV.

This clonotype has a count of ten or more. J is TRBJ2-3 and V is TRBV9; D is unclear. The V end lost 0 bases, the J end lost 7 bases, and 12 bases lay between the germline ends. CDR1 is SGDLS and CDR2 is YYNGEE in the germline V gene. The CDR3 loop spans 14 amino acids. CDR3 amino acids: CASSVETYGNTQYF. The CDR3 bases are TGTGCCAGCAGCGTAGAAACCTATGGGAATACGCAGTATTTT.

CDR3 protein: CASIPSRGLGSLYQETQYF. CDR3 bases: TGTGCCAGCATCCCTAGCAGAGGGCTTGGGTCCCTGTACCAAGAGACCCAGTACTTC. The rearrangement uses TRBV28 and TRBJ2-5, with a weak D call TRBD2 (5 bases). The CDR3 consists of 19 residues. V was trimmed by 7 bases and J by 0 bases, leaving 27 bases between them. The germline V gene has CDR1 MDHEN and CDR2 SYDVKM. The entire variable domain, with the rest obtained from reference TRBV28 and TRBJ2-5, is as follows: DVKVTQSSRYLVKRTGEKVFLECVQDMDHENMFWYRQDPGLGLRLIYFSYDVKMKEKGDIPEGYSVSREKKERFSLILESASTNQTSMYLCASIPSRGLGSLYQETQYFGPGTRLLVL.

This clonotype was recorded a few times. With a much larger clone just one base away, this may be a read error. The V gene is TRBV6-1, the J gene TRBJ2-7; 7 bases are shared with TRBD2. Germline assignment: CDR1 MNHNS and CDR2 SASEGT. The CDR3 is made up of 16 amino acids. J lost 3 bases, V lost 5 bases, and 13 bases had no gene match. In DNA, the CDR3 is TGTGCCAGCAGTCAAGGAGCGGGGACCGTCCGCTACGAGCAGTACTTC. The encoded protein is CASSQGAGTVRYEQYF.

This clonotype occurred many times. V is TRBV7-2 and J is TRBJ1-2; 7 bases fit TRBD1. The CDR3 totals 14 residues. Germline CDR1 is SGHTA and CDR2 is FQGNSA. The ends lost 5 bases at V and 8 bases at J; junction bases unmatched: 11. The CDR3 DNA is TGTGCCAGCAGCCCCTTTGGCACAGGGGAAGGCTACACCTTC. It codes for CASSPFGTGEGYTF.

This clonotype has only one observation. The chain has TRBV7-2 and TRBJ2-7, with 11 positions matching TRBD1. The ends lost 8 bases at V and 1 base at J; junction bases unmatched: 10. The CDR3 is made up of 16 amino acids. Germline loops: CDR1 SGHTA, CDR2 FQGNSA. CDR3: CASLGGTGGISYEQYF. DNA for the CDR3: TGTGCCAGCCTGGGGGGGACAGGGGGAATTTCCTACGAGCAGTACTTC. Drawing the rest from reference TRBV7-2 and TRBJ2-7, the complete variable domain is GAGVSQSPSNKVTEKGKDVELRCDPISGHTALYWYRQSLGQGLEFLIYFQGNSAPDKSGLPSDRFSAERTGGSVSTLTIQRTQQEDSAVYLCASLGGTGGISYEQYFGPGTRLTVT.

This clonotype was found many times. This chain uses TRBV12-3 or TRBV12-4 with TRBJ2-3; D is perhaps TRBD1 or TRBD2 (7 bases each). This CDR3 comprises 13 residues. V lost 6 bases and J 5 bases, leaving 12 bases between the germline ends. The chain's CDR3 is CASSQGEGDTQYF. CDR3 nucleotide sequence: TGTGCCAGCAGCCAGGGGGAGGGAGATACGCAGTATTTT.

In its sample, this clonotype was seen many times. The chain joins TRBV20-1 to TRBJ2-5; no definite D call. Germline CDR1 DFQATT, CDR2 SNEGSKA (reference sequence). The CDR3 is made up of 12 amino acids. V shed 7 bases and J shed 0 bases, with 9 bases lying between them. The CDR3 DNA reads as TGCAGTGTCCAGGCGTACCAAGAGACCCAGTACTTC. This gives the protein CSVQAYQETQYF.

Many counts were recorded for this clonotype. The gene calls are TRBV27 and TRBJ2-7; 9 nucleotides match TRBD2. Germline CDR1 reads MNHEY; CDR2 reads SMNVEV (reference sequence). V lost 6 bases, J lost 5 bases, and 11 bases stayed unmatched. This CDR3 region has 15 residues. CDR3 sequence (DNA): TGTGCCAGCAGAAAAACCCGCGGGGGGGTCCACGAGCAGTACGTC. Its protein is CASRKTRGGVHEQYV.

This chain uses TRBV7-9 with TRBJ1-4; D may be TRBD1 (6 bases). V lost 1 base to trimming and J lost 7 bases, with 7 bases between them. Germline V gene lookup returns CDR1 SEHNR and CDR2 FQNEAQ (reference sequence). This CDR3 has 13 residues. The CDR3 is CASSLEGGEKLFF. CDR3 DNA sequence: TGTGCCAGCAGCTTAGAAGGGGGTGAAAAACTGTTTTTT.

Turning to this clonotype: A much larger clone lies a single base off, so this may be a read error. The V call is TRBV5-6, the J call TRBJ2-5; D is unresolved. The CDR3 runs 15 residues. Germline lookup yields CDR1 SGHDT and CDR2 YYEEEE. With 0 bases removed from V and 2 bases from J, the gap between germline ends came to 11 bases. The CDR3 loop is CASSLALASQETQYF. The CDR3 nucleotides read TGTGCCAGCAGCTTGGCCCTCGCCAGTCAAGAGACCCAGTACTTC.

With regard to this clonotype: A read error may explain this, as a much larger clone is one base away. V gene TRBV28 combines with J gene TRBJ2-1; 8 bases agree with TRBD1. V dropped 2 bases and J dropped 13; count of bases not matched to a gene: 13. CDR3 length equals 15 residues. The germline gives CDR1 MDHEN, CDR2 SYDVKM. The CDR3 loop is CASSLVFGQGLLQFF. The CDR3 region has the DNA TGTGCCAGCAGTTTAGTCTTTGGACAGGGCCTGCTTCAGTTCTTC. Full variable domain (missing parts from reference TRBV28 and TRBJ2-1): DVKVTQSSRYLVKRTGEKVFLECVQDMDHENMFWYRQDPGLGLRLIYFSYDVKMKEKGDIPEGYSVSREKKERFSLILESASTNQTSMYLCASSLVFGQGLLQFFGPGTRLTVL.

This clonotype was found many times. The rearrangement links TRBV7-3 to TRBJ2-2; D may be TRBD1 (5 bases). The V gene lost 4 bases and the J gene lost 5 bases, with 11 bases spanning the gap. CDR3 length equals 14 residues. Per the germline V gene, CDR1 is SGHTA and CDR2 is FQGTGA. CDR3 coding DNA: TGTGCCAGCAGCTCCGACAGAAGTACCGGGGAGCTGTTTTTT. It encodes CASSSDRSTGELFF.

The J gene is TRBJ1-5, the V gene TRBV18, with 7 bases fitting TRBD1. Germline V gives CDR1 KGHSH, CDR2 LQKENI. J lost 1 base, V lost 3 bases, and 3 bases had no gene match. CDR3 size: 15 residues. The CDR3 is CASSPGQRSNQPQHF. The CDR3 DNA reads TGTGCCAGCTCACCGGGACAGAGGAGCAATCAGCCCCAGCATTTT.

About this clonotype: One base away lies a much larger clone, so this may be a sequencing read error. Lacking the conserved final phenylalanine or tryptophan, this CDR3 likely reflects a read error. For the CDR3, the DNA is TGCGCCAGCAGCTTGGGCGGGGGGGGTGAAGAGACCCAGTACCTC. Protein: CASSLGGGGEETQYL. The V gene is TRBV5-1, the J gene TRBJ2-5, with TRBD2 identical over 9 bases. The CDR3 length is 15 residues. Germline CDR1 reads SGHRS; CDR2 reads YFSETQ. J was trimmed by 3 bases and V by 0 bases; bases with no gene match: 3.

This clonotype was counted ten times or more. The chain couples TRBV3-1 to TRBJ1-6; a weak D match, TRBD1 (5 bases). Germline loops: CDR1 LGHDT, CDR2 YNNKEL (reference sequence). The CDR3 sequence is 15 residues long. The ends were cut back, 0 bases at V and 12 bases at J, with 15 bases in the middle. Here the CDR3 reads CASSQEEGPGGPLHF. CDR3 coding DNA: TGTGCCAGCAGCCAAGAGGAGGGCCCTGGGGGACCCCTCCACTTT.

This clonotype came up many times. The chain couples TRBV7-6 to TRBJ2-3; 8 bases match TRBD1. The CDR3 spans 17 residues. J was trimmed by 3 bases and V by 6 bases; bases with no gene match: 14. CDR1 SGHVS and CDR2 FNYEAQ come from the germline V gene. This CDR3 reads CASRLATGASGTDTQYF. In DNA form, the CDR3 reads TGTGCCAGCAGACTTGCGACAGGGGCGTCTGGTACAGATACGCAGTATTTT.

In this sample, this clonotype turned up many times. The rearrangement uses TRBV12-3 or TRBV12-4 and TRBJ2-3; D tentatively reads TRBD1 or TRBD2 (6 bases each). The V gene lost 6 bases and the J gene lost 4 bases, with 23 bases spanning the gap. The CDR3 spans 17 residues. For the CDR3, the DNA is TGTGCCAGCAGGCCGGATGTGTGGAGGAGGGGGTCAGATACGCAGTATTTT. Protein: CASRPDVWRRGSDTQYF.

This clonotype occurred many times. This chain uses TRBV6-2 or TRBV6-3 with TRBJ2-7; a weak D match, TRBD2 (5 bases). V was trimmed by 2 bases and J by 4 bases, leaving 15 bases between them. Germline CDR1 is MNHEY and CDR2 is SVGEGT. The CDR3 is made up of 15 amino acids. The CDR3 bases are TGTGCCAGCAGTTACGGTACTAGTCCTACGTACGAGCAGTACGTC. Its translation: CASSYGTSPTYEQYV.

Regarding this clonotype: The junction differs from germline at one of its ends, possibly a read error. The rearrangement uses TRBV7-2 and TRBJ1-4; D may be TRBD1 (5 bases). CDR1 and CDR2 from the germline V gene are SGHTA and FQGNSA. This CDR3 contains 15 residues. The CDR3 nucleotides read TGTGCCAGCACCCCAGGGAGGACAACTGATGAAAAACTGTTTTTT. Translating gives CASTPGRTTDEKLFF. The full variable domain, completed using reference TRBV7-2 and TRBJ1-4, is GAGVSQSPSNKVTEKGKDVELRCDPISGHTALYWYRQSLGQGLEFLIYFQGNSAPDKSGLPSDRFSAERTGGSVSTLTIQRTQQEDSAVYLCASTPGRTTDEKLFFGSGTQLSVL.

There are many counts of this clonotype. The chain is built from TRBV7-2 and TRBJ2-3; maybe TRBD1 (5 bases). Germline CDR1 reads SGHTA; CDR2 reads FQGNSA. V lost 1 base and J 6 bases, leaving 8 bases between the germline ends. The CDR3 has 13 residues. The chain's CDR3 is CASSLEGIDTQYF. In DNA, the CDR3 is TGTGCCAGCAGCTTAGAGGGGATCGATACGCAGTATTTT.

V is TRBV12-3 or TRBV12-4 and J is TRBJ2-5; no reliable D call. This CDR3 is built from 14 residues. Trimming shortened V by 7 bases and J by 4 bases, and 16 bases separated the two germline ends. CDR3: CASTRRVGIETQYF. The CDR3, as DNA: TGTGCCAGCACCCGCAGAGTAGGGATAGAGACCCAGTACTTC.